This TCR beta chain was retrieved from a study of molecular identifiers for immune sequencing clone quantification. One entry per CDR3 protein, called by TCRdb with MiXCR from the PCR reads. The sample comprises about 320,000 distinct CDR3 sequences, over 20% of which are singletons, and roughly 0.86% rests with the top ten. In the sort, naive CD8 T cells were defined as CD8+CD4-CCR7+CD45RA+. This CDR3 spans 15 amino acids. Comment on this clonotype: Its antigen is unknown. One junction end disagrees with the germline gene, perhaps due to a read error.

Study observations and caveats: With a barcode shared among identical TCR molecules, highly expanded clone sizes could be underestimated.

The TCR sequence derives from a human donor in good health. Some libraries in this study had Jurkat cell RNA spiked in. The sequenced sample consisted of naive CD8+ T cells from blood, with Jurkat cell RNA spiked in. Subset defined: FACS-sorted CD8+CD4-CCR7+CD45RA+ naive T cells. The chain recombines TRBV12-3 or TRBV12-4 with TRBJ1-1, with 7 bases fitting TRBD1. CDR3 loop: CASIPTGSGNTEASF. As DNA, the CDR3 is TGTGCCAGCATCCCGACAGGGTCGGGGAACACTGAAGCTTCCTTT.